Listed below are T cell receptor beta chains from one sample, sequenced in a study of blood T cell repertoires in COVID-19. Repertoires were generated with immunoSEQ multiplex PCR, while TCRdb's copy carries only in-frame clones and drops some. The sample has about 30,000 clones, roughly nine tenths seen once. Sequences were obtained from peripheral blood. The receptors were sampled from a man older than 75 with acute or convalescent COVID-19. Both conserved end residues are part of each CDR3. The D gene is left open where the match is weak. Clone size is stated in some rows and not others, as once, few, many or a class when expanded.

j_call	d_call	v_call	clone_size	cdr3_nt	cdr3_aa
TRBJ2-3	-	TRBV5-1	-	TGCGCCAGCAGCCCAGGATCAGCTAGCGACACAGATACGCAGTATTTT	CASSPGSASDTDTQYF
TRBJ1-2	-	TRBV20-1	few	TGCAGTGCTAGTACGGGAGTCGGCGGCTACACCTTC	CSASTGVGGYTF
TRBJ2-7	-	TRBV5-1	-	TGCGCCAGCAGCTTTAGTATCACCTACGAGCAGTACTTC	CASSFSITYEQYF
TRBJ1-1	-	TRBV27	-	TGTGCCCCTCTGCGGGCGAACACTGAAGCTTTCTTT	CAPLRANTEAFF
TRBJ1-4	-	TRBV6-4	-	TGTGCCAGCAGAGAAAGGGGTGCTAATGAAAAACTGTTTTTT	CASRERGANEKLFF
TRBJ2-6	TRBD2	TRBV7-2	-	TGTGCCAGCAGCTTAGGCGGGGGGCAAGGGGCCAACGTCCTGACTTTC	CASSLGGGQGANVLTF
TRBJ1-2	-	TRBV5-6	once	TGTGCCAGCAGAACTGAGGGGGTCGGTGGCTACACCTTC	CASRTEGVGGYTF
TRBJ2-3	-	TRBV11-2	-	TGTGCCAGCAGCTCTCGGGGCGCGGGGAAGGGAACAGATACGCAGTATTTT	CASSSRGAGKGTDTQYF
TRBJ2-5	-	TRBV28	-	TGTGCCAGCAGTTACCACAGGGTTAGCCAAGAGACCCAGTACTTC	CASSYHRVSQETQYF
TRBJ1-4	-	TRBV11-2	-	TGTGCCAGCAGCCTGGCCGGGGGGAAACTGTTTTTT	CASSLAGGKLFF
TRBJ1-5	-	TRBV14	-	TGTGCCAGCAGCCAGGGGCATTATCAGCCCCAGCATTTT	CASSQGHYQPQHF
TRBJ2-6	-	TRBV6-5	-	TGTGCCAGCAGTCCTATCTCTGGGGCCAACGTCCTGACTTTC	CASSPISGANVLTF
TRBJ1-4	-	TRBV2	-	TGTGCCAGCAATTTGCAGGGCAACGAAAAACTGTTTTTT	CASNLQGNEKLFF
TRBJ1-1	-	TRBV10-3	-	TGTGCCATCAGTGACTCGGACAGGAACACTGAAGCTTTCTTT	CAISDSDRNTEAFF
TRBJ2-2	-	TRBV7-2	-	TGTGCCAGCAGCTTAGCGGTTTCGGCGGGAGGGGAGCTGTTTTTT	CASSLAVSAGGELFF
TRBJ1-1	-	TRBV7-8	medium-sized	TGTGCCAGCAGCTGGGTCGGTCGGGCTGAAGCTTTCTTT	CASSWVGRAEAFF
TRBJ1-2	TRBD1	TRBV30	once	TGTGCCTGGAACACAGGGGGCTATGGCTACACCTTC	CAWNTGGYGYTF
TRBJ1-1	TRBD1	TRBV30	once	TGTGCCTGGAGTGGGGCAGGGGGGACCCCGAGGACTGAAGCTTTCTTT	CAWSGAGGTPRTEAFF
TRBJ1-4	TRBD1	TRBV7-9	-	TGTGCCACCAACGGTCCTGGGACAGGGTTGTGGGAAAAACTGTTTTTT	CATNGPGTGLWEKLFF
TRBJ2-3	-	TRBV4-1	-	TGCGCCAGCAGCCAAGCCTGGCTAGGAGTGGCAGATACGCAGTATTTT	CASSQAWLGVADTQYF
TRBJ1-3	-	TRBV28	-	TGTGCCAGCAGCACGGAGGGAAACACCATATATTTT	CASSTEGNTIYF
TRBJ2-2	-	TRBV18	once	TGTGCCAGCTCGCTCCAAGGAGGGGTGGACACCGGGGAGCTGTTTTTT	CASSLQGGVDTGELFF
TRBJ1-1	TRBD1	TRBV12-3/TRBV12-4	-	TGTGCCAGCAGTCCACAGGGGCAGCCTGAAGCTTTCTTT	CASSPQGQPEAFF
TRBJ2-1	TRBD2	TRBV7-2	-	TGTGCCAGCAGCTTAGGGACTAGCGGGAATGAGCAGTTCTTC	CASSLGTSGNEQFF
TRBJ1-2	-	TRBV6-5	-	TGTGCCAGCAGCGCCGAATGGGCCAGTAACTATGGCTACACCTTC	CASSAEWASNYGYTF
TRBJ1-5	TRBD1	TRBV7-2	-	TGTGCCAGCAGCCGGGACAGCAGCTATCAGCCCCAGCATTTT	CASSRDSSYQPQHF
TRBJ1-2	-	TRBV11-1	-	TGTGCCAGCAGCTCCAGTCTTAACTATGGCTACACCTTC	CASSSSLNYGYTF
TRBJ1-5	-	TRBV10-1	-	TGCGCCAGCAGTAGCGGCAATCAGCCCCAGCATTTT	CASSSGNQPQHF
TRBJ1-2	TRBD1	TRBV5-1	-	TGCGCCAGCAGCCAGGACAGGGATGGCTACACCTTC	CASSQDRDGYTF
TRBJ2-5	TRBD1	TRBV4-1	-	TGCGCCAGCAGCCACCCGGGACAGGGTGAAGAGACCCAGTACTTC	CASSHPGQGEETQYF
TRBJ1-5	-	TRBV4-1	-	TGCGCCAGCAGCCGTAGACAGCCTTCTTATAGCAATCAGCCCCAGCATTTT	CASSRRQPSYSNQPQHF
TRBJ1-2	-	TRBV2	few	TGTGCCAGCAGTCAAGGCCTGGTGGTAGAAGGCTACACCTTC	CASSQGLVVEGYTF
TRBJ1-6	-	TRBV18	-	TGTGCCAGCTCACCGGGAGGGATGAATAATTCACCCCTCCACTTT	CASSPGGMNNSPLHF
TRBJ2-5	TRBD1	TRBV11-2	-	TGTGCCAGCAGCCCGGACAGGGAGGAGACCCAGTACTTC	CASSPDREETQYF
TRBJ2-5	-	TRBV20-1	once	TGCAGTGCTAGTCCCGGGGGACAGCTCCAGGAGACCCAGTACTTC	CSASPGGQLQETQYF
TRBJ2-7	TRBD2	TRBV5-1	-	TGCGCCAGCAAGTGGTCCGGCGGGAGTTTGCCCTACGAGCAGTACTTC	CASKWSGGSLPYEQYF
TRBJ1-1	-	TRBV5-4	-	TGTGCCAGCAGCCACAGGGAGAGGGCGAACACTGAAGCTTTCTTT	CASSHRERANTEAFF
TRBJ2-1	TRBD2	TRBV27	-	TGTGCCAGCAGTTCAACGGGAGGGTCCAATGAGCAGTTCTTC	CASSSTGGSNEQFF
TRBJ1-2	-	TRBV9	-	TGTGCCAGCAGCGTAACTGGACGGGGGGCCTATGGCTACACCTTC	CASSVTGRGAYGYTF
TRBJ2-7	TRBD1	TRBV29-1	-	TGCAGCGTTGGCTCGGGACAGGGTGGGATCGAGCAGTACTTC	CSVGSGQGGIEQYF
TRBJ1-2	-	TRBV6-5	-	TGTGCCAGCATAAGTGCGTACTATGGCTACACCTTC	CASISAYYGYTF